This passage covers 18 T cell receptor beta chains from one sample sequenced in a study of vaccination effects on CD4 cells after COVID-19. For these receptors, no antigen is known. Data came from immunoSEQ multiplex PCR; TCRdb stores just in-frame clones and leaves some out. The data contain tens of thousands of clones, roughly 81% of them singletons. After expansion with viral peptide pools in the ViraFEST assay, antigen-specific CD4+ T cells were sequenced. Upon completion of around 9 days in culture, CD4+ T cells were isolated. It was two doses of either the BNT162b2 or mRNA-1273 vaccine that participants received. Sequencing used CD4+ T cells from PBMCs cultured with HCoV-229E spike peptides, obtained after COVID-19 vaccination. Receptor source: a human donor who received a COVID-19 vaccine.

To note about this clone: This sample also contains other DNA sequences that code for the same CDR3. V usage is TRBV7-2 and J usage is TRBJ2-3; maybe TRBD2 (5 bases). Trimming removed 0 bases at V and 6 bases at J, with 10 bases between. CDR3 length equals 14 residues. Germline V gene sequence: CDR1 SGHTA, CDR2 FQGNSA. CDR3 loop: CASSLAPGTDTQYF. CDR3 in DNA: TGTGCCAGCAGCTTAGCTCCGGGAACGGATACGCAGTATTTT.

This clone was detected only a few times. The J gene is TRBJ2-1, the V gene TRBV18, with D uncertain. The CDR3 has 12 amino acids. CDR1 is KGHSH, CDR2 LQKENI, per germline. Between the trimmed V and J ends, which lost 5 bases and 8 bases, there was a span of 10 bases. CDR3 DNA sequence: TGTGCCAGCTCATCCCCCGCAGATGAGCAGTTCTTC. Its translation: CASSSPADEQFF.

The J gene is TRBJ1-1, the V gene TRBV5-1; D may be TRBD1 (5 bases). Trimming stripped 0 bases from V and 1 base from J, with 10 bases between. The CDR3 loop spans 15 amino acids. CDR1 is SGHRS and CDR2 is YFSETQ in the germline V gene. CDR3 bases: TGCGCCAGCAGCTTGGTTCCCAGGGAGAACACTGAAGCTTTCTTT. This gives the protein CASSLVPRENTEAFF.

This chain links TRBV29-1 with TRBJ2-3; TRBD1 aligns across 7 bases. Germline trimming cut 5 bases from V and 0 bases from J; bases unmatched to any gene: 8. This CDR3 region has 15 residues. Germline V gene sequence: CDR1 SQVTM, CDR2 ANQGSEA. The CDR3 is CSVPTGRSSTDTQYF. In nucleotides, the CDR3 is TGCAGCGTTCCGACAGGGCGCTCTAGCACAGATACGCAGTATTTT.

The gene calls are TRBV9 and TRBJ2-5, with 15 bases lining up with TRBD2. This CDR3 is built from 16 residues. V lost 4 bases, J lost 4 bases, and 5 bases stayed unmatched. Germline CDR1 is SGDLS and CDR2 is YYNGEE. The CDR3 loop is CASSLGLAGGLETQYF. CDR3 DNA: TGTGCCAGCAGCCTCGGACTAGCGGGGGGGCTAGAGACCCAGTACTTC.

The J gene is TRBJ2-7, the V gene TRBV11-1, with 7 bases matching TRBD1. The germline V gene has CDR1 SGHAT and CDR2 FQDESV (reference sequence). The V gene end was trimmed by 6 bases and the J gene end by 4 bases; junction bases not matched to a gene: 12. CDR3 size: 15 residues. The CDR3 DNA reads TGTGCCAGCAGTACAATAGACAGGGCTCCTTACGAGCAGTACGTC. It encodes CASSTIDRAPYEQYV.

This rearrangement joins TRBV5-1 to TRBJ2-2; D remains unclear. Trimming took 0 bases from V and 4 from J, leaving 10 bases between them. The CDR3 loop spans 15 amino acids. Germline CDR1 and CDR2: SGHRS and YFSETQ. CDR3 in DNA: TGCGCCAGCAGCTTGGTTGGCAGTCCCACCGGGGAGCTGTTTTTT. It encodes CASSLVGSPTGELFF. The whole variable domain, filled in from reference TRBV5-1 and TRBJ2-2, reads KAGVTQTPRYLIKTRGQQVTLSCSPISGHRSVSWYQQTPGQGLQFLFEYFSETQRNKGNFPGRFSGRQFSNSRSEMNVSTLELGDSALYLCASSLVGSPTGELFFGEGSRLTVL.

This sequence joins TRBV4-1 and TRBJ1-1; no definite D call. The V end was cut by 0 bases, the J end by 0 bases, with 8 bases between. CDR3 size: 15 residues. Germline V gives CDR1 MGHRA, CDR2 YSYEKL. CDR3 in amino acids: CASSQDRAVNTEAFF. CDR3 coding DNA: TGCGCCAGCAGCCAAGATCGGGCAGTGAACACTGAAGCTTTCTTT.

The gene calls are TRBV29-1 and TRBJ2-6; D remains ambiguous. V shed 4 bases and J shed 0 bases, with 4 bases lying between them. This CDR3 region has 13 residues. Germline CDR1 is SQVTM and CDR2 is ANQGSEA. DNA for the CDR3: TGCAGCGTTGTCAGCTCTGGGGCCAACGTCCTGACTTTC. The encoded protein is CSVVSSGANVLTF.

V gene TRBV2 combines with J gene TRBJ1-5; a possible D gene is TRBD1 (6 bases). Germline V gives CDR1 SNHLY, CDR2 FYNNEI. Deletions cut 3 bases from V and 7 bases from J, with 16 bases between. CDR3 length equals 15 residues. The CDR3 DNA follows: TGTGCCAGCAGTGAGGTTGGGGGGCGGGAGCAGCCCCAGCATTTT. Protein product: CASSEVGGREQPQHF.

This clone was seen a single time. The chain recombines TRBV9 with TRBJ2-3; TRBD2 aligns across 7 bases. The CDR3 is 16 amino acids. The J segment lost 2 bases and the V segment lost 0 bases, leaving 6 bases of the junction unmatched. The germline gives CDR1 SGDLS, CDR2 YYNGEE. The CDR3 DNA reads TGTGCCAGCAGCGTAGGAGTGGGGGGGATCACAGATACGCAGTATTTT. Protein sequence: CASSVGVGGITDTQYF.

The J gene is TRBJ2-5, the V gene TRBV5-1; D gene ambiguous. V lost 2 bases, J lost 4 bases, and 9 bases lay in between. Germline CDR1 SGHRS, CDR2 YFSETQ. The CDR3 extends over 13 amino acids. The CDR3 DNA sequence: TGCGCCAGCAGCTTTTCGCGACGAGAGACCCAGTACTTC. Translating gives CASSFSRRETQYF.

The CDR3 reads CASSLGRVTEKLFF. The CDR3, as DNA: TGCGCCAGCAGCTTGGGCAGGGTCACTGAAAAACTGTTTTTT. This rearrangement joins TRBV5-1 to TRBJ1-4; D possibly corresponds to TRBD1 (5 bases). The CDR3 runs to 14 residues. Trimming removed 0 bases at V and 7 bases at J, with 10 bases between. Germline V lookup: CDR1 SGHRS, CDR2 YFSETQ.

The chain has TRBV5-1 and TRBJ1-2, with 7 bases identical to TRBD1. The CDR3 runs 15 residues. Germline V gives CDR1 SGHRS, CDR2 YFSETQ. After removal of 3 bases from V and 1 base from J, the junction contained 6 bases not matched to a gene. For the CDR3, the DNA is TGCGCCAGCAGCTCAGGGACAGTTCATAACTATGGCTACACCTTC. The encoded protein is CASSSGTVHNYGYTF.

V usage is TRBV21-1 and J usage is TRBJ1-1; whether TRBD1, the table's D call, matches the DNA was not checked. TRBV21-1 is termed a pseudogene. The CDR3 is 15 amino acids. CDR3 residues: CASSKVPGQETEAFF. The CDR3 nucleotides read TGTGCCAGCAGCAAAGTCCCGGGACAGGAGACTGAAGCTTTCTTT.

This chain uses TRBV6-2 or TRBV6-3 with TRBJ2-5, with D hard to call. V lost 4 bases and J 7 bases, leaving 10 bases between the germline ends. Germline lookup yields CDR1 MNHEY and CDR2 SVGEGT. The length of the CDR3 is 12 residues. In DNA, the CDR3 is TGTGCCAGCAGTTTCATCAAGGCGACCCAGTACTTC. Encoded protein: CASSFIKATQYF.

The gene calls are TRBV6-5 and TRBJ1-6, with 7 bases matching TRBD1. Per the germline V gene, CDR1 is MNHEY and CDR2 is SVGAGI. V shed 3 bases and J 5 bases; nucleotides not matched to a gene: 7. This CDR3 contains 16 residues. CDR3 sequence: CASSYTRQGNNSPLHF. DNA for the CDR3: TGTGCCAGCAGTTATACCCGACAGGGAAATAATTCACCCCTCCACTTT.

A single count supports this clone. This chain connects TRBV18 to TRBJ2-3; D is perhaps TRBD2 (6 bases). The V end was cut by 6 bases, the J end by 2 bases, with 9 bases between. In germline, CDR1 is KGHSH, CDR2 LQKENI. The CDR3 length is 13 residues. The CDR3 bases are TGTGCCAGCTCTCTAGCGTCCACAGATACGCAGTATTTT. It yields the protein CASSLASTDTQYF.